The rows below give T cell receptor beta chains drawn from one sample of a study of beta chain features in type 1 diabetes. TCRdb keeps only in-frame clones here, not all; method: immunoSEQ multiplex PCR. The data show a few hundred thousand clones, with around 15% seen just once and 0.065% to 0.1% held by the top ten. The sample consisted of naive CD4+ T cells from blood. The receptors derive from a man between 25 and 39 years old with type 1 diabetes. Both conserved end residues are part of each CDR3. The order of the fields is clone size, CDR3 length, D gene, V gene, J gene, CDR3 protein, CDR3 DNA. A D gene is named only where the DNA matches it firmly. Where a row states a size, it is once, few, many or the class of an expanded clone; other rows omit it.

>NA|15|NA|TRBV4-1|TRBJ2-3
CASSAHGVSTDTQYF
TGCGCCAGCAGCGCCCATGGGGTTAGCACAGATACGCAGTATTTT
>NA|14|NA|TRBV7-9|TRBJ2-7
CASSTMTGVYEQYF
TGTGCCAGCAGCACGATGACGGGAGTCTACGAGCAGTACTTC
>NA|12|NA|TRBV29-1|TRBJ1-1
CSVGHLNTEAFF
TGCAGCGTTGGGCACCTGAACACTGAAGCTTTCTTT
>NA|12|TRBD1|TRBV29-1|TRBJ2-5
CSVDGQGETQYF
TGCAGCGTGGATGGACAGGGCGAGACCCAGTACTTC
>few|14|TRBD1|TRBV7-8|TRBJ2-5
CASSKTGLRETQYF
TGTGCCAGCTCCAAGACAGGGCTTAGGGAGACCCAGTACTTC
>few|11|NA|TRBV30|TRBJ2-2
CAWTLGGELFF
TGTGCCTGGACCCTAGGAGGGGAGCTGTTTTTT
>NA|12|NA|TRBV30|TRBJ2-4
CAWIQGGNIQYF
TGTGCCTGGATACAGGGTGGAAACATTCAGTACTTC
>few|10|NA|TRBV30|TRBJ2-1
CAWRVNEQFF
TGTGCCTGGAGGGTCAATGAGCAGTTCTTC
>NA|14|NA|TRBV7-2|TRBJ2-3
CASSLAPGPDTQYF
TGTGCCAGCAGCTTAGCGCCGGGCCCAGATACGCAGTATTTT
>NA|18|TRBD2|TRBV29-1|TRBJ2-5
CSVSPRLAGGLGQETQYF
TGCAGCGTTTCCCCGAGACTAGCGGGAGGGCTGGGGCAAGAGACCCAGTACTTC
>NA|13|NA|TRBV7-9|TRBJ2-5
CASSLEAGETQYF
TGTGCCAGCAGCTTAGAAGCGGGAGAGACCCAGTACTTC
>NA|15|TRBD1|TRBV5-1|TRBJ2-1
CASSFTGGTYNEQFF
TGCGCCAGCAGCTTTACAGGGGGCACCTACAATGAGCAGTTCTTC
>few|15|NA|TRBV5-1|TRBJ2-7
CASSFEAPLFTEQYF
TGCGCCAGCAGCTTTGAGGCCCCTCTATTCACCGAGCAGTACTTC
>NA|15|TRBD2|TRBV19|TRBJ2-1
CATFSTSGRGNEQFF
TGTGCCACCTTTTCAACTAGCGGGAGGGGAAATGAGCAGTTCTTC
>few|14|NA|TRBV15|TRBJ2-2
CATSRSLQAGELFF
TGTGCCACCAGCAGAAGCCTCCAGGCCGGGGAGCTGTTTTTT
>NA|19|TRBD2|TRBV9|TRBJ2-1
CASSDPGASGRARRNEQFF
TGTGCCAGCAGCGACCCCGGGGCTAGCGGGAGGGCCAGGAGAAATGAGCAGTTCTTC
>NA|14|NA|TRBV13|TRBJ1-1
CASSLGRRETEAFF
TGTGCCAGCAGCTTAGGCCGTAGGGAAACTGAAGCTTTCTTT
>NA|14|NA|TRBV30|TRBJ1-1
CAWRNPAGNTEAFF
TGTGCCTGGAGGAACCCGGCGGGTAACACTGAAGCTTTCTTT
>few|16|TRBD2|TRBV5-1|TRBJ2-3
CASSPLASGSTDTQYF
TGCGCCAGCAGCCCTCTGGCTAGCGGGAGTACAGATACGCAGTATTTT
>NA|15|NA|TRBV5-4|TRBJ2-7
CASSLVATDGLEQYF
TGTGCCAGCAGCTTGGTTGCCACCGACGGCCTCGAGCAGTACTTC
>NA|14|TRBD1|TRBV14|TRBJ1-1
CASSPGQGDTEAFF
TGTGCCAGCAGCCCCGGACAGGGGGACACTGAAGCTTTCTTT
>NA|15|TRBD1|TRBV30|TRBJ2-7
CAWNLPDRGHYEQYF
TGTGCCTGGAACCTACCGGACAGGGGCCACTACGAGCAGTACTTC
>NA|14|NA|TRBV18|TRBJ2-1
CASSPTLAYNEQFF
TGTGCCAGCTCACCGACACTTGCTTACAATGAGCAGTTCTTC
>NA|14|NA|TRBV7-9|TRBJ1-2
CASSLGQANYGYTF
TGTGCCAGCAGCTTAGGGCAGGCTAACTATGGCTACACCTTC
>NA|17|TRBD1|TRBV23-1|TRBJ2-2
CASSHPETGANTGELFF
TGCGCCAGCAGTCACCCCGAGACAGGGGCGAACACCGGGGAGCTGTTTTTT
>few|11|TRBD1|TRBV29-1|TRBJ1-2
CSVEGASGYTF
TGCAGCGTGGAGGGGGCTTCTGGCTACACCTTC
>NA|15|NA|TRBV7-2|TRBJ2-5
CASSLARQAGETQYF
TGTGCCAGCAGCTTAGCACGGCAGGCAGGGGAGACCCAGTACTTC
>NA|12|NA|TRBV7-2|TRBJ2-1
CASSLGPGEQFF
TGTGCCAGCAGCTTAGGGCCTGGTGAGCAGTTCTTC
>few|12|NA|TRBV7-9|TRBJ2-2
CASSLGTGELFF
TGTGCCAGCAGCCTTGGGACCGGGGAGCTGTTTTTT